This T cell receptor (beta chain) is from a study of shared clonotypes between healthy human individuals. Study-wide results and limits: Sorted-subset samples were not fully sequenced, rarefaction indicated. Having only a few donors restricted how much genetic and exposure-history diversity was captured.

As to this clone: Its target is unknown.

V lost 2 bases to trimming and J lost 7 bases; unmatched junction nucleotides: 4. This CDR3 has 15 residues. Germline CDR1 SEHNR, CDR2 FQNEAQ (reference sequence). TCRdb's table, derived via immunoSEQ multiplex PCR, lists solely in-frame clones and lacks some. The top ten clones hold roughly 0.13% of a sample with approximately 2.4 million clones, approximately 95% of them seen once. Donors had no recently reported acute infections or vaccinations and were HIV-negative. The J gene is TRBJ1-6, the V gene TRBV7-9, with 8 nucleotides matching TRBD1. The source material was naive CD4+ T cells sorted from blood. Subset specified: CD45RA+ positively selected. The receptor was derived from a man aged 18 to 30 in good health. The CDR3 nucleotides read TGTGCCAGCAGCTTAAGGGACAGGACAAATTCACCCCTCCACTTT. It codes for CASSLRDRTNSPLHF.